Given below is one T cell receptor (beta chain) in context. Libraries were prepared by immunoSEQ multiplex PCR; TCRdb keeps only in-frame clonotypes and omits some of them. This table holds under 300,000 clones, around 90% found once. This sample was included in a study of blood T cell repertoires in COVID-19. V gave up 3 bases and J gave up 5 bases; unmatched junction bases: 8. The length of the CDR3 is 14 residues. Germline assignment: CDR1 DFQATT and CDR2 SNEGSKA (reference sequence). The TCR was taken from a woman aged 25 to 39 with acute COVID-19. This chain links TRBV20-1 with TRBJ1-1; the match to TRBD1 covers 8 bases. Sequences were obtained from PBMCs or T cells enriched from blood (not recorded which). The CDR3 DNA is TGCAGTGCTAGTAAACAGGGGGTCAAGACTGAAGCTTTCTTT. Translating it yields CSASKQGVKTEAFF.